This entry is about one T cell receptor (beta chain). The record originates from a study of blood T cell repertoires in COVID-19. Study-level information: T cells, B-cell-depleted T cells, or PBMCs provided the cDNA or gDNA that served as material.

CDR3 length equals 12 residues. The V end was cut by 7 bases, the J end by 4 bases, with 14 bases between. Germline loops: CDR1 GTSNPN, CDR2 SVGIG (reference sequence). Those who participated ranged in age from roughly 18 to 100 years and resided in about two dozen US areas. Donors of Cohort 3 who recovered were those that had two negative PCRs, clearance, or symptom resolution. The table came from immunoSEQ multiplex PCR; TCRdb's copy has only in-frame clones and leaves some out. This sample carries approximately 280,000 clones, 86% of them seen once, and the ten largest clones take around 2.4%. The origin of this receptor is a woman younger than 35 who had recovered from COVID-19. This sequence joins TRBV30 and TRBJ2-7; D is perhaps TRBD1 (8 bases). Sequenced input: PBMCs or T cells enriched from blood (not recorded which). CDR3 protein: CALEQGGYEQYF. The CDR3 nucleotides are TGTGCCTTGGAACAGGGGGGGTACGAGCAGTACTTC.